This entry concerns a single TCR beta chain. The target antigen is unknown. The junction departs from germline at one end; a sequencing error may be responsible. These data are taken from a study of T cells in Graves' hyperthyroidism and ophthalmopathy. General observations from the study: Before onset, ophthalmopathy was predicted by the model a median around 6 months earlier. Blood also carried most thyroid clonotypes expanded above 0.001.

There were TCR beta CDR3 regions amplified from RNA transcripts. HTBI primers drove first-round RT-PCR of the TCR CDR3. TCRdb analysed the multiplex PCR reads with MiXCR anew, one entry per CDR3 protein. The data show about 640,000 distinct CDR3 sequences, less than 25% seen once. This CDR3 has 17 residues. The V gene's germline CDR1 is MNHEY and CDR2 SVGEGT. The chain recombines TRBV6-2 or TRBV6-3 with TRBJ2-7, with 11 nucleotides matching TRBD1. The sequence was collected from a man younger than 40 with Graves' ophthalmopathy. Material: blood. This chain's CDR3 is CASSYSKGQGESYEQYF. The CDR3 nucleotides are TGTGCTAGCAGTTACTCGAAGGGACAGGGGGAATCCTACGAGCAGTACTTC.